A single TCR beta chain is shown here with its context. The antigen is unknown. The data belong to a study of CD8 T cells in Susac syndrome. The overall study: Patients with Susac syndrome were therapy-naive, on corticosteroids, or on intravenous immunoglobulin alone at blood draw.

Study results and caveats: The study admitted that it had a relatively small number of individuals in its TCR sequencing and HLA analysis. The CD4+ T cell repertoires in Susac syndrome were not clonally expanded.

Reverse transcription of about 0.45 to 1 ug RNA was carried out with random hexamers. Amplification of TCR beta CDR3 by immunoSEQ multiplex PCR spanned 54 Vbeta and 13 Jbeta. TCRdb processed the immunoSEQ multiplex PCR reads anew with MiXCR; each CDR3 protein has one entry. The sample consists of 130,000 or so distinct CDR3 sequences, 96% of them appearing once. V lost 0 bases and J 6 bases, leaving 12 bases between the germline ends. Germline CDR1 reads LGHDT; CDR2 reads YNNKEL (reference sequence). The CDR3 contains 14 residues. The chain combines TRBV3-1 with TRBJ2-7; TRBD1 might be the D (5 bases). Sequencing used CD4+ T cells from PBMCs. The clonotype comes from a human donor with Susac syndrome. Here the CDR3 reads CASSQDLWGGEQYF. As DNA, the CDR3 is TGTGCCAGCAGCCAAGATTTATGGGGCGGCGAGCAGTACTTC.